Sequencing of this T cell receptor (beta chain) was carried out in a study of blood T cells in healthy people across ages. A J-beta primer mix and a sample-barcoded 5' primer were used in a second PCR of about 6 to 12 cycles. All cDNA molecules were each tagged by a template-switch adaptor with 12 random nucleotides. Sequencing of every sample gave 2.5 million or more CDR3-containing paired-end reads. One entry per CDR3 protein, called by TCRdb with MiXCR from the 5' RACE reads. The sample yields around 1,700,000 distinct CDR3 sequences, about 28% seen once. After removal of 0 bases from V and 9 bases from J, the junction contained 5 bases not matched to a gene. CDR3 length: 14 amino acids. Germline V gene lookup returns CDR1 SGHDT and CDR2 YYEEEE.

The clonotype comes from a woman in her 30s in good health. The chain carries TRBV5-6 and TRBJ2-1; 8 nucleotides align to TRBD2. The sequenced sample was blood. CDR3 amino acids: CASSLVGLVSEQFF. The DNA for the CDR3 is TGTGCCAGCAGCTTGGTGGGACTAGTATCTGAGCAGTTCTTC.